This TCR beta chain is from a study of blood T cell repertoires in COVID-19. Looking at the study overall: The United States, Italy and Spain supplied acute and convalescent COVID-19 samples. Nucleic acid was either cDNA or gDNA, and it came from T cells, B-cell-depleted T cells, or PBMCs.

V shed 0 bases, J shed 2 bases, and the junction held 6 bases outside the gene matches. The CDR3 consists of 17 residues. The V gene's germline CDR1 is SGHRS and CDR2 YFSETQ. Under the authors' procedure: For nucleated cells, counts were estimated from reference gene primer amplification. This table comes from immunoSEQ multiplex PCR, and its TCRdb copy is limited to in-frame clones, with some not included. V and J calls and clone size are as listed in that table; D and trimming were resolved from the DNA. The sample includes over 400,000 clones, 70% to 90% of them seen just once. Material: peripheral blood. This receptor was identified in a human donor in a cohort sampled during active COVID-19. The chain uses TRBV5-1 and TRBJ2-1; 9 positions agree with TRBD2. The CDR3 DNA follows: TGCGCCAGCAGCTTGGGGGTGCGGGAGGGCGCCTACAATGAGCAGTTCTTC. It encodes CASSLGVREGAYNEQFF.